The 17 T cell receptor beta chains given below trace back to one sample, sequenced in a study of T cells in Graves' hyperthyroidism and ophthalmopathy. RNA transcripts served as the template for amplifying TCR beta CDR3 regions. TCR CDR3 regions were first amplified by RT-PCR with HTBI primers. TCRdb re-called the multiplex PCR reads through MiXCR, storing one row per CDR3 protein. This sample has 300,000 to 450,000 distinct CDR3 sequences, with 25% found just once. The source material was blood. The receptors were sampled from a middle-aged man with Graves' hyperthyroidism.

This clonotype was counted ten times or more. The chain links TRBV12-3 or TRBV12-4 to TRBJ2-7; no definite D call. CDR3 length: 12 amino acids. V was trimmed by 1 base and J by 5 bases, leaving 6 bases between them. CDR3: CASSLGPHEQYF. The CDR3 bases are TGTGCCAGCAGTTTAGGCCCCCACGAGCAGTACTTC.

The J gene is TRBJ2-1, the V gene TRBV30; D gene ambiguous. Germline CDR1 GTSNPN, CDR2 SVGIG (reference sequence). The ends were cut back, 4 bases at V and 0 bases at J, with 10 bases in the middle. This CDR3 contains 14 residues. The CDR3 DNA sequence: TGTGCCTGGATGCCCGGTCTCTCCTACAATGAGCAGTTCTTC. Translation: CAWMPGLSYNEQFF.

This clonotype was recorded a few times. This chain links TRBV29-1 with TRBJ2-7, with unresolved D. Trimming took off 4 bases at V and 0 bases at J, with 10 bases between the two ends. CDR3 size: 13 residues. Germline CDR1 reads SQVTM; CDR2 reads ANQGSEA. CDR3 nucleotide sequence: TGCAGCGTTGTGAGCGCGAGCTCCTACGAGCAGTACTTC. Translating it yields CSVVSASSYEQYF.

The chain couples TRBV3-1 to TRBJ2-5; no reliable D call. Germline loops: CDR1 LGHDT, CDR2 YNNKEL (reference sequence). CDR3 length: 15 amino acids. The germline V and J ends were trimmed by 4 bases and 4 bases, with 16 bases remaining between them. CDR3 nucleotide sequence: TGTGCCAGCAGCCTTGGAGCTATACCTACAGAGACCCAGTACTTC. This translates into CASSLGAIPTETQYF.

This clonotype was seen many times. The J gene is TRBJ2-5, the V gene TRBV11-3; no clear D. V lost 5 bases to trimming and J lost 1 base, with 14 bases between them. Germline values: CDR1 SGHNT, CDR2 YENEEA. The CDR3 loop spans 15 amino acids. CDR3 coding DNA: TGTGCCAGCAGCCCCCGAGGAGTCAGCCAAGAGACCCAGTACTTC. Translated, it gives CASSPRGVSQETQYF.

This clonotype showed up just a few times. V usage is TRBV28 and J usage is TRBJ2-5; a weak D match, TRBD1 (5 bases). The CDR3 is 12 amino acids. Trimming stripped 7 bases from V and 4 bases from J, with 10 bases between. CDR1 MDHEN and CDR2 SYDVKM come from the germline V gene. This chain's CDR3 is CASTGRGETQYF. CDR3 DNA sequence: TGTGCCAGCACTGGAAGGGGAGAGACCCAGTACTTC.

This clonotype was seen a handful of times. The chain links TRBV20-1 to TRBJ2-3, with D perhaps TRBD2 (5 bases). The ends were cut back, 2 bases at V and 0 bases at J, with 18 bases in the middle. This CDR3 comprises 17 residues. From germline, CDR1 is DFQATT and CDR2 SNEGSKA (reference sequence). The CDR3 is CSARTPEGGTSTDTQYF. The CDR3 coding sequence is TGCAGTGCTAGAACCCCAGAAGGAGGAACGAGCACAGATACGCAGTATTTT.

This clonotype was seen more than once but under ten times. J is TRBJ1-2 and V is TRBV27, with D unresolved. Trimming pared 2 bases from V and 4 bases from J, leaving 14 bases between. The CDR3 is made up of 15 amino acids. The germline CDR1 and CDR2 sequences are MNHEY and SMNVEV (reference sequence). The CDR3 spells CASSLHAAVSYGYTF. The CDR3 nucleotides are TGTGCCAGCAGTTTACATGCGGCAGTTTCCTATGGCTACACCTTC.

This clonotype came up a few times. The chain carries TRBV6-5 and TRBJ1-2; possibly TRBD1 for D (5 bases). V lost 2 bases, J lost 2 bases, and 9 bases lay in between. This CDR3 comprises 14 residues. The germline V gene has CDR1 MNHEY and CDR2 SVGAGI. The CDR3 nucleotides read TGTGCCAGCAGTTACGACGGGGGGAACTATGGCTACACCTTC. Translation: CASSYDGGNYGYTF.

This clonotype has just a few counts. The V call is TRBV11-1, the J call TRBJ1-2, with 8 bases matching TRBD1. The CDR3 contains 13 residues. CDR1 SGHAT and CDR2 FQDESV come from the germline V gene (reference sequence). V shed 2 bases, J shed 5 bases, and the junction held 1 base outside the gene matches. The CDR3 sequence is CASSLYRGYGYTF. The CDR3, as DNA: TGTGCCAGCAGCTTATACAGGGGGTATGGCTACACCTTC.

This clonotype was recorded a few times. The gene calls are TRBV27 and TRBJ1-1; 8 bases agree with TRBD1. J lost 0 bases, V lost 6 bases, and 9 bases had no gene match. The CDR3 spans 16 residues. In germline, CDR1 is MNHEY, CDR2 SMNVEV (reference sequence). The CDR3 protein is CASSVTGDFVNTEAFF. The DNA of the CDR3 is TGTGCCAGCAGCGTGACAGGGGATTTCGTGAACACTGAAGCTTTCTTT.

This clonotype was observed at least ten times. This chain connects TRBV29-1 to TRBJ1-1; D remains ambiguous. The CDR3 totals 15 residues. V shed 7 bases and J shed 1 base, with 19 bases lying between them. CDR1 SQVTM and CDR2 ANQGSEA come from the germline V gene. The CDR3 spells CSALPMEGWNTEAFF. The CDR3 DNA follows: TGCAGCGCCCTCCCGATGGAAGGCTGGAACACTGAAGCTTTCTTT.

The chain joins TRBV11-2 to TRBJ2-7, with D maybe TRBD2 (6 bases). This CDR3 spans 13 amino acids. Germline CDR1 is SGHAT and CDR2 is FQNNGV. Trimming pared 5 bases from V and 6 bases from J, leaving 14 bases between. As DNA, the CDR3 is TGTGCCAGCAGCGGCGGGGCGTGGGGCGAGCAGTACTTC. Translated, it gives CASSGGAWGEQYF.

This clonotype came up many times. The chain is built from TRBV3-1 and TRBJ2-3; 7 bases are shared with TRBD1. The V gene's germline CDR1 is LGHDT and CDR2 YNNKEL (reference sequence). J was trimmed by 6 bases and V by 4 bases; bases with no gene match: 4. This CDR3 has 13 amino acids. CDR3 in amino acids: CASSPTGTDTQYF. CDR3 coding DNA: TGTGCCAGCAGCCCGACAGGGACCGATACGCAGTATTTT.

With regard to this clonotype: A clone one base away is much larger, so this may be a read error. The J gene is TRBJ2-2, the V gene TRBV11-2; D uncertain. The CDR3 covers 16 residues. Germline-derived CDR1 and CDR2 are SGHAT and FQNNGV. V was cut by 5 bases and J by 4 bases, with 17 bases left in between. The CDR3 here is CASSPRLQWGTGELFF. CDR3 bases: TGTGCCAGCAGCCCTCGTCTCCAATGGGGCACCGGGGAGCTGTTTTTT.

The chain couples TRBV15 to TRBJ2-7, with 7 nucleotides matching TRBD2. Germline assignment: CDR1 LNHNV and CDR2 YYDKDF (reference sequence). The CDR3 is made up of 15 amino acids. Losses at the gene ends were 0 bases for V and 3 bases for J; bases not matched to a gene: 5. The CDR3 sequence is CATSREPSGIYEQYF. CDR3 coding DNA: TGTGCCACCAGCAGAGAGCCTAGCGGTATCTACGAGCAGTACTTC.

This clonotype turned up a few times. This rearrangement joins TRBV19 to TRBJ1-2; 10 bases align to TRBD1. V was clipped by 2 bases and J by 2 bases; unmatched bases: 11. From germline, CDR1 is LNHDA and CDR2 SQIVND (reference sequence). The CDR3 spans 18 residues. CDR3 loop: CASSISWGDRGRNYGYTF. The CDR3 DNA reads as TGTGCCAGTAGTATATCCTGGGGGGACAGGGGAAGGAACTATGGCTACACCTTC.